One and the same sample provided the 10 T cell receptor beta chains below, sequenced in a study of CD4 T cell repertoires in COVID-19. Sequencing was done directly on freshly isolated, uncultured memory T cells. The protocol was immunoSEQ multiplex PCR, while the TCRdb copy is restricted to in-frame clones and leaves out a portion. Of about 24,000 clones in the sample, roughly 93% were seen once. Sample: circulating follicular helper CD4+ T cells (cTfh) from blood, taken before the COVID-19 pandemic. The source is a human donor who had COVID-19.

V gene TRBV7-2 combines with J gene TRBJ2-2, with unresolved D. Germline CDR1 SGHTA, CDR2 FQGNSA. The CDR3 consists of 14 residues. Trimming took off 2 bases at V and 1 base at J, with 5 bases between the two ends. The CDR3 here is CASSLYRNTGELFF. As DNA, the CDR3 is TGTGCCAGCAGCTTATACAGGAACACCGGGGAGCTGTTTTTT.

The J gene is TRBJ1-1, the V gene TRBV5-1; D not certain. The CDR3 is 13 residues long. Trimming left V 0 bases short and J 5 bases short, with 8 bases between. CDR1 is SGHRS and CDR2 is YFSETQ in the germline V gene. The chain's CDR3 is CASSLGLRTEAFF. The DNA of the CDR3 is TGCGCCAGCAGCTTGGGGTTGAGAACTGAAGCTTTCTTT.

The J gene is TRBJ1-2, the V gene TRBV2; D is uncertain. V lost 2 bases and J lost 6, with 13 bases in between. Germline CDR1 reads SNHLY; CDR2 reads FYNNEI. CDR3 length equals 14 residues. The CDR3 DNA follows: TGTGCCAGCAGTGAATTGGGCTTATCTGATGGCTACACCTTC. Translating gives CASSELGLSDGYTF.

This rearrangement joins TRBV1 to TRBJ1-1; the table's D call, TRBD1, has no DNA check behind it. TRBV1 is a documented pseudogene. The length of the CDR3 is 11 residues. The CDR3 DNA reads TGCACCAGCACCAAGGAAGGGGCGGCTTTCTTT. Translating gives CTSTKEGAAFF.

J is TRBJ1-1 and V is TRBV28; D gene ambiguous. V dropped 6 bases and J dropped 1 base, with 12 bases sitting between them. The germline CDR1 and CDR2 sequences are MDHEN and SYDVKM. The CDR3 consists of 14 residues. The CDR3 DNA is TGTGCCAGCAGCTCGCCAGGCGCGAACACTGAAGCTTTCTTT. Its protein product is CASSSPGANTEAFF.

V usage is TRBV30 and J usage is TRBJ1-2, with 9 nucleotides matching TRBD1. CDR3 length equals 13 residues. The trim removed 1 base at V and 8 bases at J, leaving 5 bases unmatched. Germline CDR1 and CDR2: GTSNPN and SVGIG (reference sequence). The CDR3: CAWSGGQGGGYTF. In DNA form, the CDR3 reads TGTGCCTGGAGTGGGGGACAGGGTGGAGGCTACACCTTC.

This chain joins TRBV20-1 and TRBJ2-7; TRBD1 matches at 8 bases. The CDR3 has 10 residues. CDR1 is DFQATT, CDR2 SNEGSKA, per germline (reference sequence). Trimming at V came to 6 bases and at J to 5 bases, leaving 0 bases not matched to a gene. CDR3 sequence (DNA): TGCAGTGCGGGACAGGACGAGCAGTACTTC. The encoded protein is CSAGQDEQYF.

V is TRBV18 and J is TRBJ2-7; the D is unclear. The germline V and J ends were trimmed by 6 bases and 0 bases, with 9 bases remaining between them. This CDR3 has 13 residues. Germline CDR1 KGHSH, CDR2 LQKENI. The CDR3 DNA sequence: TGTGCCAGCTCCTCCGAGAGCTCCTACGAGCAGTACTTC. Translating it yields CASSSESSYEQYF.

This sequence joins TRBV14 and TRBJ2-5; 8 bases line up with TRBD2. This CDR3 comprises 18 residues. The germline V gene encodes CDR1 SGHDN and CDR2 FVKESK. Trimming removed 0 bases from V and 1 base from J; junction bases left unmatched: 10. The CDR3 region is CASSQEGWTSYGQETQYF. The CDR3 coding sequence is TGTGCCAGCAGCCAAGAAGGGTGGACTAGCTACGGCCAAGAGACCCAGTACTTC.

The chain links TRBV6-1 to TRBJ2-7, with 8 positions matching TRBD1. CDR3 length equals 15 residues. Germline-derived CDR1 and CDR2 are MNHNS and SASEGT. Losses at the gene ends were 4 bases for V and 1 base for J; bases not matched to a gene: 6. The CDR3 protein is CASSGIGQGSYEQYF. The CDR3 region has the DNA TGTGCCAGCAGTGGTATTGGACAGGGATCCTACGAGCAGTACTTC.